These 9 T cell receptor beta chains were sequenced from one sample in a study of OX40 agonist ivuxolimab in advanced cancers. Libraries were prepared by immunoSEQ multiplex PCR; TCRdb keeps only in-frame clonotypes and omits some of them. The data show 70,000 to 95,000 clones, under 95% seen once. Material: CD4+ or CD8+ T cells sorted from blood, obtained in a trial of the OX40 agonist ivuxolimab. Every receptor here comes from an adult with an advanced solid tumor such as melanoma, head and neck, liver or kidney cancer.

The V gene is TRBV11-3, the J gene TRBJ2-5; 10 bases are shared with TRBD2. CDR3 length: 15 amino acids. V shed 3 bases and J 10 bases; nucleotides not matched to a gene: 11. CDR1 is SGHNT and CDR2 is YENEEA in the germline V gene. CDR3 region: CASSFSLLAGWDQYF. For the CDR3, the DNA is TGTGCCAGCAGCTTTAGTCTACTAGCGGGATGGGACCAGTACTTC.

This chain uses TRBV5-1 with TRBJ1-1; 8 nucleotides line up with TRBD1. Losses at the gene ends were 4 bases for V and 5 bases for J; bases not matched to a gene: 7. The CDR3 has 14 residues. Germline values: CDR1 SGHRS, CDR2 YFSETQ. The CDR3 sequence is CASSLDREGTEAFF. Here the CDR3 DNA reads TGCGCCAGCAGCCTGGACAGGGAGGGAACTGAAGCTTTCTTT.

The V gene is TRBV30, the J gene TRBJ1-1, with D possibly being TRBD1 (5 bases). V was clipped by 0 bases and J by 3 bases, with 14 bases between them. The length of the CDR3 is 15 residues. CDR1 is GTSNPN, CDR2 SVGIG, per germline (reference sequence). CDR3 in amino acids: CAWSVESTGHTEAFF. CDR3 DNA sequence: TGTGCCTGGAGTGTAGAGTCGACGGGGCACACTGAAGCTTTCTTT.

The V call is TRBV5-1, the J call TRBJ2-5; D is unclear. The V end lost 2 bases, the J end lost 3 bases, and 8 bases lay between the germline ends. The CDR3 totals 13 residues. CDR1 and CDR2 (germline): SGHRS, YFSETQ. The CDR3 DNA sequence: TGCGCCAGCAGCTTCAATTCGGAAGAGACCCAGTACTTC. This encodes CASSFNSEETQYF.

The chain combines TRBV9 with TRBJ2-3; possibly TRBD2 for D (5 bases). CDR3 size: 15 residues. Germline loops: CDR1 SGDLS, CDR2 YYNGEE. V was shortened by 0 bases and J by 4 bases, with 12 bases between the two germline ends. The CDR3 nucleotides are TGTGCCAGCAGCGTAGATAGCGTTGGCGCAGATACGCAGTATTTT. This codes for CASSVDSVGADTQYF.

This chain joins TRBV19 and TRBJ1-1, with a weak D call TRBD1 (6 bases). The V end lost 3 bases, the J end lost 6 bases, and 17 bases lay between the germline ends. CDR1 and CDR2 from the germline V gene are LNHDA and SQIVND (reference sequence). The CDR3 has 15 amino acids. The chain's CDR3 is CASSIPSTGSPEAFF. CDR3 DNA: TGTGCCAGTAGTATCCCCTCGACAGGATCTCCTGAAGCTTTCTTT.

This clone has just one count. J is TRBJ2-7 and V is TRBV2, with 11 bases matching TRBD2. Unmatched junction bases numbered 6, after V lost 5 bases and J lost 0 bases. Per germline, CDR1 SNHLY and CDR2 FYNNEI. The CDR3 contains 16 residues. CDR3 in amino acids: CASSPSGGSLSYEQYF. CDR3 bases: TGTGCCAGCAGTCCTAGCGGGGGGTCCCTCTCCTACGAGCAGTACTTC.

This chain uses TRBV4-1 with TRBJ1-3; D ambiguous. V dropped 0 bases and J dropped 0 bases, with 9 bases sitting between them. Germline-derived CDR1 and CDR2 are MGHRA and YSYEKL. The CDR3 totals 16 residues. CDR3 nucleotides: TGCGCCAGCAGCCAAGAAAGGGCCCTCTCTGGAAACACCATATATTTT. It encodes CASSQERALSGNTIYF.

The rearrangement uses TRBV18 and TRBJ2-1; 8 nucleotides align to TRBD2. Germline loops: CDR1 KGHSH, CDR2 LQKENI. This CDR3 is 16 amino acids long. Trimming cost V 8 bases and J 0 bases; bases outside gene matches: 9. CDR3: CASHLSSGSSYNEQFF. CDR3 DNA sequence: TGTGCCAGCCACCTTTCAAGCGGGAGCTCCTACAATGAGCAGTTCTTC.